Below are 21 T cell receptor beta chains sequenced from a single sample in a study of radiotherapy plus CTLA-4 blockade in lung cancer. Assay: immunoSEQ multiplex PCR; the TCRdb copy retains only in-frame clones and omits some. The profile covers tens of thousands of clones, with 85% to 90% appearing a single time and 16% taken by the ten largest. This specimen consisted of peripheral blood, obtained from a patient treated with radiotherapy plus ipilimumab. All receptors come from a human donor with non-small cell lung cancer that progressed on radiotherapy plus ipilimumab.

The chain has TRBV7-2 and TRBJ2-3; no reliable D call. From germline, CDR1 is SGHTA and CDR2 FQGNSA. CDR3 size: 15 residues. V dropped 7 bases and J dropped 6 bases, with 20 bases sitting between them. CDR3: CASTPTTAIGDTQYF. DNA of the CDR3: TGTGCCAGCACCCCGACGACTGCCATAGGCGATACGCAGTATTTT.

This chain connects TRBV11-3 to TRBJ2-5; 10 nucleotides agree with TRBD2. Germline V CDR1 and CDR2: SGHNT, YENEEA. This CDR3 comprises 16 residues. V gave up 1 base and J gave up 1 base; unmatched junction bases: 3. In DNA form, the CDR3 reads TGTGCCAGCAGCTTAGGGCTAGCGGGGGCCCAAGAGACCCAGTACTTC. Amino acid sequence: CASSLGLAGAQETQYF.

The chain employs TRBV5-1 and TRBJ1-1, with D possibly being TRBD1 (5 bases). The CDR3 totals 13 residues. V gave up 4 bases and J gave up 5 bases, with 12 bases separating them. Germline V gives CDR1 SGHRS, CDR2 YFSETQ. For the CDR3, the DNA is TGCGCCAGCAGCAGCAACAGGCGTACTGAAGCTTTCTTT. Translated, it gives CASSSNRRTEAFF.

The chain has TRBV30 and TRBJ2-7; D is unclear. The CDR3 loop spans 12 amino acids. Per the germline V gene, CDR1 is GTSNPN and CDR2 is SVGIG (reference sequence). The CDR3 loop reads CACSGKAYEQYF. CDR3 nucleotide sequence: TGTGCGTGTTCAGGAAAGGCCTACGAGCAGTACTTC.

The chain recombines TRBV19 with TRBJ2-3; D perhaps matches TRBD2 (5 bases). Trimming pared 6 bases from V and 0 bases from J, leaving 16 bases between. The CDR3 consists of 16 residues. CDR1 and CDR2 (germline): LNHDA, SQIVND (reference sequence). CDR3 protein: CASRGAELPSTDTQYF. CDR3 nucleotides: TGTGCCAGTAGGGGAGCGGAACTCCCTAGCACAGATACGCAGTATTTT.

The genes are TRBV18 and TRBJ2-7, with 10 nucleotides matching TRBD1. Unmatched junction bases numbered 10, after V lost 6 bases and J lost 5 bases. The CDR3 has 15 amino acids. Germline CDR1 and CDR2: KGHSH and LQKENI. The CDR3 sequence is CASSPEGQGINEQYF. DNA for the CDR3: TGTGCCAGCTCGCCGGAGGGACAGGGGATCAACGAGCAGTACTTC.

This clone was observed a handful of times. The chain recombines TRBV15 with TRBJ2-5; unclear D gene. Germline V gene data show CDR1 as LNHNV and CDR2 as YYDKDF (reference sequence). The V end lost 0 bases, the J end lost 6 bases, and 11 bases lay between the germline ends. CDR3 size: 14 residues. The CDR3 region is CATSRDQGGQTQYF. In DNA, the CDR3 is TGTGCCACCAGCAGAGATCAAGGCGGACAGACCCAGTACTTC.

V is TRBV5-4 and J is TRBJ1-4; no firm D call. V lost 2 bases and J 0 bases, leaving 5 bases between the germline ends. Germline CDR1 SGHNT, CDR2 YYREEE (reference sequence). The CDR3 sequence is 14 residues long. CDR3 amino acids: CASSLEATNEKLFF. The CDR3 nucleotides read TGTGCCAGCAGCTTAGAGGCAACTAATGAAAAACTGTTTTTT.

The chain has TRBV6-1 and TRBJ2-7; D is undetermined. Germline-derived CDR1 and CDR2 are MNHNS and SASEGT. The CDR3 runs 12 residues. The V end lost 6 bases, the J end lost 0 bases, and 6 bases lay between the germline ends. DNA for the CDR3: TGTGCCAGCAGGACGGTCTCCTACGAGCAGTACTTC. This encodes CASRTVSYEQYF.

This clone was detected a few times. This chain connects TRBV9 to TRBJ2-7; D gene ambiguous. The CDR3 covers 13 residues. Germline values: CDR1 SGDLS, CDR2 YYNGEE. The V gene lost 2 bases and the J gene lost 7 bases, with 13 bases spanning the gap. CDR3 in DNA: TGTGCCAGCAGCGTCGGGCCTCAGGTTGAGCAGTACTTC. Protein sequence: CASSVGPQVEQYF.

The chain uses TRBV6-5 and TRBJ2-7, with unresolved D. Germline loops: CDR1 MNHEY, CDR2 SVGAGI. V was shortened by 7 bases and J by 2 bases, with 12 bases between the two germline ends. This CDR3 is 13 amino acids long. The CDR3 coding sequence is TGTGCCAGCACCGAATACCTTCCCTACGAGCAGTACTTC. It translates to CASTEYLPYEQYF.

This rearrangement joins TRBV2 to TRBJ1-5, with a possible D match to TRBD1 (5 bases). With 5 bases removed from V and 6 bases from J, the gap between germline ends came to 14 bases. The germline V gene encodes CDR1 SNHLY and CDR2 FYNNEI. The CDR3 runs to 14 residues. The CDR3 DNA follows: TGTGCCAGCAGTACTGCAGGGTTGGGTCAGCCCCAGCATTTT. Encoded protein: CASSTAGLGQPQHF.

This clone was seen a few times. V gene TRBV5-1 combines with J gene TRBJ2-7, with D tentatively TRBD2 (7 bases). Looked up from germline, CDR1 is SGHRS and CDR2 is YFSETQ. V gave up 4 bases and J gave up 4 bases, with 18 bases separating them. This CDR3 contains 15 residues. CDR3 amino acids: CASSPGGGGPYEQYF. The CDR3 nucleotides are TGCGCCAGCAGCCCCGGGGGAGGGGGACCTTACGAGCAGTACTTC.

CDR3 DNA sequence: TGCGCCAGCAGCTTACAATCAGTGAACACTGAAGCTTTCTTT. Translated, it gives CASSLQSVNTEAFF. The chain has TRBV5-1 and TRBJ1-1; unclear D gene. The germline CDR1 and CDR2 sequences are SGHRS and YFSETQ. Trimming removed 2 bases from V and 0 bases from J, with 8 bases in between. CDR3 length: 14 residues. The full variable domain, its missing parts supplied by reference TRBV5-1 and TRBJ1-1, is KAGVTQTPRYLIKTRGQQVTLSCSPISGHRSVSWYQQTPGQGLQFLFEYFSETQRNKGNFPGRFSGRQFSNSRSEMNVSTLELGDSALYLCASSLQSVNTEAFFGQGTRLTVV.

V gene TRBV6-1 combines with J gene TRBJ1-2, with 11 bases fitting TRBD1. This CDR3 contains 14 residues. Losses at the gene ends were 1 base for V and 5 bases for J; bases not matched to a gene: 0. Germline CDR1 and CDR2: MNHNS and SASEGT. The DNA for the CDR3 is TGTGCCAGCAGTGAAGGGGACAGGGGGTATGGCTACACCTTC. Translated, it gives CASSEGDRGYGYTF.

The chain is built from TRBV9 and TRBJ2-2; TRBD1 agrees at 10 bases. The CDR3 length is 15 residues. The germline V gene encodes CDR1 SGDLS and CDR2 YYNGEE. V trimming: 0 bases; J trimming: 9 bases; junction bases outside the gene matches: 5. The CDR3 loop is CASSVVGQGNRELFF. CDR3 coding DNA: TGTGCCAGCAGCGTAGTGGGACAGGGGAACCGGGAGCTGTTTTTT.

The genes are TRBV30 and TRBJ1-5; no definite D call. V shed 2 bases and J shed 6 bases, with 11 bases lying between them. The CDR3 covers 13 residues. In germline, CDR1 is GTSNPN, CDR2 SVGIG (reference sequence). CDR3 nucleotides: TGTGCCTGGAGTTCAGCCCCCGGTCAGCCCCAGCATTTT. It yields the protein CAWSSAPGQPQHF.

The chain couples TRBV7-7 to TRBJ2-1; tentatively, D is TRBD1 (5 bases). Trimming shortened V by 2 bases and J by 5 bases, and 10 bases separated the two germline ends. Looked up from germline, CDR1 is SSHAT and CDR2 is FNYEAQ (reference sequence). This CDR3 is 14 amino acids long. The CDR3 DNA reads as TGTGCCAGCAGCTTATCCAGGGTCCACAATGAGCAGTTCTTC. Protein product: CASSLSRVHNEQFF.

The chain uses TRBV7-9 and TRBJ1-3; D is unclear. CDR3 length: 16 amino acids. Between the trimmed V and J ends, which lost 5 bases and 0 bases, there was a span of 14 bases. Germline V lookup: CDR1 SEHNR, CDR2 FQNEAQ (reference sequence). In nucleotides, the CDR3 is TGTGCCAGCAGCCGAGCGGGGAGCTCCTCTGGAAACACCATATATTTT. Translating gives CASSRAGSSSGNTIYF.

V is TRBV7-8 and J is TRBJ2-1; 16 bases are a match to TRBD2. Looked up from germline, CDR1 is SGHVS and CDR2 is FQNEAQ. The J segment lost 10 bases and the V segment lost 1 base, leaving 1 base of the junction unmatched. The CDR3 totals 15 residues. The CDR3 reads CASSLVGLAGGEQFF. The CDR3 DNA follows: TGTGCCAGCAGCTTAGTGGGACTAGCGGGAGGGGAGCAGTTCTTC.

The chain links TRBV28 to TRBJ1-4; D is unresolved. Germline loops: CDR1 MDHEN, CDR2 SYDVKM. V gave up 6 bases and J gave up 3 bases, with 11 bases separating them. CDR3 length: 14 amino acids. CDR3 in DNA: TGTGCCAGCAGAGGTACAGCAGCTAATGAAAAACTGTTTTTT. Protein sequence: CASRGTAANEKLFF.